These 26 T cell receptor beta chains were all obtained from the same sample, sequenced in a study of blood T cell repertoires in COVID-19. Data came from immunoSEQ multiplex PCR; TCRdb stores just in-frame clones and leaves some out. The sample lists 180,000 or so clones; around 85% were seen once. The sample taken for sequencing was peripheral blood. These receptor sequences come from an elderly woman with acute or convalescent COVID-19.

This chain connects TRBV2 to TRBJ1-2, with 12 bases that match TRBD1. Germline loops: CDR1 SNHLY, CDR2 FYNNEI. The V gene end was trimmed by 4 bases and the J gene end by 4 bases; junction bases not matched to a gene: 4. The CDR3 covers 15 residues. CDR3 bases: TGTGCCAGCAGTGTGGGACAGGGGGCCAGCTATGGCTACACCTTC. Translating it yields CASSVGQGASYGYTF.

The chain has TRBV2 and TRBJ2-7; 9 bases line up with TRBD2. This CDR3 has 14 residues. The germline V gene has CDR1 SNHLY and CDR2 FYNNEI. The V segment lost 4 bases and the J segment 5 bases; nucleotides outside the gene matches: 6. The CDR3 sequence: CASSVGLAGHEQYF. The CDR3 nucleotides read TGTGCCAGCAGTGTGGGACTAGCCGGCCACGAGCAGTACTTC.

The chain recombines TRBV2 with TRBJ2-5; TRBD2 aligns across 7 bases. The CDR3 contains 13 residues. V shed 5 bases, J shed 5 bases, and the junction held 5 bases outside the gene matches. CDR1 and CDR2 (germline): SNHLY, FYNNEI. This CDR3 reads CASSRGLQETQYF. The CDR3 nucleotides read TGTGCCAGCAGTAGGGGACTACAGGAGACCCAGTACTTC.

The rearrangement links TRBV7-9 to TRBJ1-1, with D perhaps matching TRBD1 (5 bases). The CDR3 loop spans 12 amino acids. Trimming left V 5 bases short and J 5 bases short, with 9 bases between. Germline V lookup: CDR1 SEHNR, CDR2 FQNEAQ (reference sequence). The CDR3: CASSGGLTEAFF. CDR3 in DNA: TGTGCCAGCAGCGGGGGACTTACTGAAGCTTTCTTT.

The rearrangement links TRBV5-8 to TRBJ1-2; TRBD1 is a possible D gene (5 bases). Trimming pared 1 base from V and 8 bases from J, leaving 12 bases between. The CDR3 spans 13 residues. Germline V gives CDR1 SGHTS, CDR2 YDEGEE. This CDR3 is CASSLMWGDGYTF. The CDR3 DNA reads TGTGCCAGCAGCTTGATGTGGGGGGACGGCTACACCTTC.

This clone occurred a few times. CDR3 nucleotides: TGTGCCTGGAGTGTAAGGGGGCTAGCTCAAGGAGAGCAGTACTTC. Translated: CAWSVRGLAQGEQYF. This chain connects TRBV30 to TRBJ2-7; 7 positions match TRBD1. This CDR3 spans 15 amino acids. Germline lookup yields CDR1 GTSNPN and CDR2 SVGIG (reference sequence). After removal of 0 bases from V and 7 bases from J, the junction contained 12 bases not matched to a gene.

The CDR3 DNA follows: TGCGCCAGCAGCTCCGGGGAGGGACGGCACGAGCAGTACTTC. This encodes CASSSGEGRHEQYF. V and J are TRBV5-1 and TRBJ2-7, with 7 bases fitting TRBD2. The CDR3 has 14 residues. The ends lost 3 bases at V and 5 bases at J; junction bases unmatched: 8. CDR1 is SGHRS and CDR2 is YFSETQ in the germline V gene.

The chain recombines TRBV10-3 with TRBJ1-3, with D uncertain. Germline V gene sequence: CDR1 ENHRY, CDR2 SYGVKD. Trimming cost V 0 bases and J 0 bases, with 12 bases left between them. The CDR3 runs 17 residues. The CDR3: CAISESGPSFSGNTIYF. In nucleotides, the CDR3 is TGTGCCATCAGTGAGTCTGGCCCGTCCTTCTCTGGAAACACCATATATTTT.

This clone was seen a handful of times. Here the CDR3 DNA reads TGTGCCAGCAGCCAAGATGGGTTGAGGAATAATTCACCCCTCCACTTT. Translation: CASSQDGLRNNSPLHF. The V gene is TRBV3-1 (or the pseudogene TRBV3-2), the J gene TRBJ1-6; the D is unclear. V lost 0 bases to trimming and J lost 5 bases, with 11 bases between them. This CDR3 is built from 16 residues. Germline V CDR1 and CDR2: LGHDT, YNNKEL (reference sequence).

This clone was counted a single time. The rearrangement uses TRBV7-2 and TRBJ2-7, with 10 bases lining up with TRBD2. The CDR3 covers 16 residues. J lost 4 bases, V lost 1 base, and 7 bases had no gene match. CDR1 SGHTA and CDR2 FQGNSA come from the germline V gene. CDR3 sequence (DNA): TGTGCCAGCAGCTTAGATTCTAGCGGGAGTGTTTACGAGCAGTACTTC. Encoded protein: CASSLDSSGSVYEQYF.

This clone was seen a few times. The chain uses TRBV10-1 and TRBJ2-7; 13 bases line up with TRBD2. V gave up 4 bases and J gave up 2 bases; unmatched junction bases: 14. Germline V gene sequence: CDR1 WNHNN, CDR2 SYGVQD (reference sequence). The CDR3 is made up of 19 amino acids. The CDR3 DNA sequence: TGCGCCAGCAGTGTAAGAATCGTAAGGACTAGCGGGAGCCCCTACGAGCAGTACTTC. This sequence encodes CASSVRIVRTSGSPYEQYF.

This rearrangement joins TRBV3-1 (or the pseudogene TRBV3-2) to TRBJ1-5; D possibly corresponds to TRBD1 (5 bases). Trimming shortened V by 1 base and J by 1 base, and 8 bases separated the two germline ends. CDR1 and CDR2 (germline): LGHDT, YNNKEL (reference sequence). The CDR3 has 15 amino acids. CDR3 loop: CASSQGSGSNQPQHF. The CDR3 DNA is TGTGCCAGCAGCCAAGGTTCAGGGAGCAATCAGCCCCAGCATTTT.

This CDR3 is CASSLRDRAYGYTF. The CDR3 bases are TGTGCCAGCAGCTTGCGGGACAGGGCTTATGGCTACACCTTC. The chain combines TRBV5-6 with TRBJ1-2; TRBD1 matches 9 bases. V lost 1 base to trimming and J lost 5 bases; unmatched junction nucleotides: 3. The CDR3 sequence is 14 residues long. CDR1 is SGHDT, CDR2 YYEEEE, per germline.

CDR3 sequence: CASSPAMDSTYEQYF. In DNA, the CDR3 is TGTGCCAGCTCACCTGCGATGGACAGTACCTACGAGCAGTACTTC. The V and J genes are TRBV18 and TRBJ2-7, with a tentative D call TRBD1 (6 bases). In germline, CDR1 is KGHSH, CDR2 LQKENI. The CDR3 sequence is 15 residues long. V was clipped by 3 bases and J by 2 bases, with 14 bases between them.

This chain uses TRBV27 with TRBJ2-2, with D perhaps matching TRBD2 (6 bases). This CDR3 is built from 15 residues. Germline V gives CDR1 MNHEY, CDR2 SMNVEV (reference sequence). V lost 7 bases and J lost 1, with 13 bases in between. The DNA for the CDR3 is TGTGCCAGCAAGATCGGGACTTTGAACACCGGGGAGCTGTTTTTT. Its translation is CASKIGTLNTGELFF.

This chain connects TRBV19 to TRBJ2-7; 9 positions match TRBD1. This CDR3 is built from 13 residues. The V gene's germline CDR1 is LNHDA and CDR2 SQIVND (reference sequence). Trimming cost V 6 bases and J 2 bases; bases outside gene matches: 2. The CDR3 loop reads CASRGQGTYEQYF. CDR3 nucleotides: TGTGCCAGTAGGGGACAGGGAACCTACGAGCAGTACTTC.

The rearrangement links TRBV18 to TRBJ1-6; TRBD1 is a possible D gene (6 bases). Between the trimmed V and J ends, which lost 2 bases and 7 bases, there was a span of 15 bases. The CDR3 runs 16 residues. Germline V CDR1 and CDR2: KGHSH, LQKENI. CDR3 bases: TGTGCCAGCTCACCAGGTCGGCAGGGGTGGAATTCACCCCTCCACTTT. Translation: CASSPGRQGWNSPLHF.

V usage is TRBV27 and J usage is TRBJ1-5; no firm D call. This CDR3 has 15 amino acids. CDR1 and CDR2 (germline): MNHEY, SMNVEV (reference sequence). The V gene lost 3 bases and the J gene lost 1 base, with 10 bases spanning the gap. DNA of the CDR3: TGTGCCAGCAGTTTCCGGGGAGGCAGCAATCAGCCCCAGCATTTT. Its translation is CASSFRGGSNQPQHF.

A single count supports this clone. The V gene is TRBV29-1, the J gene TRBJ1-1; 10 nucleotides agree with TRBD1. The CDR3 extends over 14 amino acids. Per the germline V gene, CDR1 is SQVTM and CDR2 is ANQGSEA. Trimming removed 6 bases from V and 2 bases from J; junction bases left unmatched: 6. CDR3: CSVGTGAQNTEAFF. The CDR3 nucleotides read TGCAGCGTGGGGACAGGGGCCCAAAACACTGAAGCTTTCTTT.

This clone has only a few counts. The chain employs TRBV27 and TRBJ1-6, with TRBD1 matching over 7 bases. J was trimmed by 1 base and V by 5 bases; bases with no gene match: 5. Germline-derived CDR1 and CDR2 are MNHEY and SMNVEV (reference sequence). The CDR3 consists of 16 residues. CDR3 residues: CASSPNRGSYNSPLHF. Written as DNA, the CDR3 is TGTGCCAGCAGTCCTAACAGGGGTTCCTATAATTCACCCCTCCACTTT.

The chain uses TRBV2 and TRBJ1-1, with D uncertain. This CDR3 spans 13 amino acids. Trimming took off 6 bases at V and 3 bases at J, with 11 bases between the two ends. Germline assignment: CDR1 SNHLY and CDR2 FYNNEI. This CDR3 reads CASRSERDTEAFF. The CDR3 nucleotides are TGTGCCAGCAGGTCCGAGCGGGACACTGAAGCTTTCTTT.

The chain carries TRBV10-3 and TRBJ2-1; 8 positions agree with TRBD1. Trimming at V came to 7 bases and at J to 7 bases, leaving 9 bases not matched to a gene. Germline CDR1 and CDR2: ENHRY and SYGVKD. This CDR3 has 14 amino acids. The CDR3 loop reads CAINPTGDINEQFF. In nucleotides, the CDR3 is TGTGCCATCAATCCGACAGGGGATATTAATGAGCAGTTCTTC.

This chain uses TRBV9 with TRBJ2-2, with 10 bases identical to TRBD2. CDR3 length equals 17 residues. With 3 bases clipped from V and 2 bases from J, the junction kept 7 bases outside the gene matches. Germline V gene lookup returns CDR1 SGDLS and CDR2 YYNGEE. The CDR3 loop reads CASSGSSGRSNTGELFF. The DNA of the CDR3 is TGTGCCAGCAGCGGGAGTAGCGGGAGGTCAAACACCGGGGAGCTGTTTTTT.

For this clone: At one of its ends the junction is not consistent with the germline gene, which may arise from a read error. The rearrangement joins TRBV5-1 to TRBJ1-1; D not resolved. This CDR3 has 14 residues. From germline, CDR1 is SGHRS and CDR2 YFSETQ. Written as DNA, the CDR3 is TGCGCCAGCGGCTTGGCCGGGTCGGCCACTGAAGCTTTCTTT. Translating gives CASGLAGSATEAFF.

A note on this clone: The sample carries other DNA sequences with the same CDR3. The chain employs TRBV7-9 and TRBJ2-7; the match to TRBD1 covers 11 bases. V was clipped by 5 bases and J by 3 bases; unmatched bases: 3. The V gene's germline CDR1 is SEHNR and CDR2 FQNEAQ (reference sequence). This CDR3 is 14 amino acids long. CDR3 DNA: TGTGCCAGCAGCCAGGGACAGGGGGACTACGAGCAGTACTTC. It encodes CASSQGQGDYEQYF.

The chain combines TRBV5-1 with TRBJ2-7, with D possibly being TRBD2 (5 bases). Between the trimmed V and J ends, which lost 0 bases and 3 bases, there was a span of 13 bases. From germline, CDR1 is SGHRS and CDR2 YFSETQ. This CDR3 is built from 15 residues. In DNA form, the CDR3 reads TGCGCCAGCAGCTTGGTAGATCCGGGGATCTACGAGCAGTACTTC. This codes for CASSLVDPGIYEQYF. The complete variable domain, with remaining parts taken from reference TRBV5-1 and TRBJ2-7, reads KAGVTQTPRYLIKTRGQQVTLSCSPISGHRSVSWYQQTPGQGLQFLFEYFSETQRNKGNFPGRFSGRQFSNSRSEMNVSTLELGDSALYLCASSLVDPGIYEQYFGPGTRLTVT.